These 10 T cell receptor beta chains share one sample of origin, sequenced in a study of cytomegalovirus exposure and HLA in healthy donors. The repertoire was sequenced with immunoSEQ multiplex PCR; TCRdb's copy has only in-frame clones and lacks some. The sample contains about 120,000 clones, roughly 90% of which appear only once. The sample comprised PBMCs. The receptors originated from a woman aged 18-35 years in good health and CMV-seronegative.

The genes are TRBV4-2 and TRBJ2-1, with 8 nucleotides matching TRBD2. Germline V gives CDR1 LGHNA, CDR2 YNFKEQ. The CDR3 sequence is 16 residues long. V trimming: 1 base; J trimming: 6 bases; junction bases outside the gene matches: 8. The CDR3 protein is CASSQVVSGRGNEQFF. DNA for the CDR3: TGTGCCAGCAGCCAAGTGGTCAGCGGGAGAGGCAATGAGCAGTTCTTC.

The chain is built from TRBV5-6 and TRBJ2-3; 14 bases match TRBD2. The J segment lost 3 bases and the V segment lost 5 bases, leaving 5 bases of the junction unmatched. The CDR3 spans 16 residues. CDR1 is SGHDT and CDR2 is YYEEEE in the germline V gene. The CDR3 reads CASRKGLAGATDTQYF. CDR3 sequence (DNA): TGTGCCAGCAGGAAGGGACTAGCGGGAGCTACAGATACGCAGTATTTT.

This chain joins TRBV7-9 and TRBJ2-5, with 12 positions matching TRBD2. Germline CDR1 SEHNR, CDR2 FQNEAQ (reference sequence). The V segment lost 1 base and the J segment 0 bases; nucleotides outside the gene matches: 3. The length of the CDR3 is 17 residues. CDR3 coding DNA: TGTGCCAGCAGCTTAGGGCTAGCGGGAGGGTACCAAGAGACCCAGTACTTC. Protein: CASSLGLAGGYQETQYF.

The genes are TRBV14 and TRBJ2-7; maybe TRBD2 (5 bases). CDR3 length equals 12 residues. The V end was cut by 0 bases, the J end by 6 bases, with 6 bases between. Germline values: CDR1 SGHDN, CDR2 FVKESK. The CDR3, as DNA: TGTGCCAGCAGCCAAGAACGGGGCGAGCAGTACTTC. This sequence encodes CASSQERGEQYF.

This chain links TRBV6-1 with TRBJ1-1, with D uncertain. The CDR3 length is 9 residues. CDR1 is MNHNS and CDR2 is SASEGT in the germline V gene. Trimming cost V 7 bases and J 10 bases, with 7 bases left between them. CDR3 protein: CASMSGAFF. The CDR3 nucleotides read TGTGCCAGCATGTCAGGAGCTTTCTTT.

This chain uses TRBV2 with TRBJ1-4; D may be TRBD1 (5 bases). V lost 3 bases, J lost 8 bases, and 13 bases lay in between. Germline loops: CDR1 SNHLY, CDR2 FYNNEI. This CDR3 is built from 14 residues. CDR3 protein: CASSELAQGEKLFF. In DNA, the CDR3 is TGTGCCAGCAGTGAGTTGGCTCAGGGAGAAAAACTGTTTTTT. The full variable domain, rest sourced from reference TRBV2 and TRBJ1-4, is EPEVTQTPSHQVTQMGQEVILRCVPISNHLYFYWYRQILGQKVEFLVSFYNNEISEKSEIFDDQFSVERPDGSNFTLKIRSTKLEDSAMYFCASSELAQGEKLFFGSGTQLSVL.

The chain couples TRBV19 to TRBJ2-4, with D perhaps TRBD2 (7 bases). Trimming cost V 6 bases and J 1 base, with 19 bases left between them. The germline CDR1 and CDR2 sequences are LNHDA and SQIVND (reference sequence). The CDR3 is 17 amino acids. CDR3 amino acids: CASSQRPEGGAKNIQYF. The CDR3, as DNA: TGTGCCAGTAGCCAACGTCCGGAGGGGGGGGCCAAAAACATTCAGTACTTC.

The genes are TRBV5-4 and TRBJ2-7, with D possibly TRBD2 on 5 matching bases. Trimming removed 1 base at V and 2 bases at J, with 7 bases between. Germline V lookup: CDR1 SGHNT, CDR2 YYREEE (reference sequence). The CDR3 consists of 13 residues. CDR3 protein: CASSLTGTYEQYF. The CDR3 region has the DNA TGTGCCAGCAGCTTGACCGGGACCTACGAGCAGTACTTC.

The genes are TRBV10-3 and TRBJ2-1; maybe TRBD2 (5 bases). Germline CDR1 ENHRY, CDR2 SYGVKD. This CDR3 has 14 residues. V shed 4 bases and J shed 7 bases, with 14 bases lying between them. CDR3 protein: CAISGQSGGNEQFF. The CDR3 DNA is TGTGCCATCAGTGGGCAGAGTGGCGGGAATGAGCAGTTCTTC.

The chain links TRBV5-1 to TRBJ2-3; D may be TRBD2 (6 bases). Deletions cut 4 bases from V and 5 bases from J, with 14 bases between. CDR3 length equals 14 residues. Germline lookup yields CDR1 SGHRS and CDR2 YFSETQ. The CDR3 loop reads CASSLPGRGDTQYF. For the CDR3, the DNA is TGCGCCAGCAGCCTCCCCGGGAGAGGAGATACGCAGTATTTT.